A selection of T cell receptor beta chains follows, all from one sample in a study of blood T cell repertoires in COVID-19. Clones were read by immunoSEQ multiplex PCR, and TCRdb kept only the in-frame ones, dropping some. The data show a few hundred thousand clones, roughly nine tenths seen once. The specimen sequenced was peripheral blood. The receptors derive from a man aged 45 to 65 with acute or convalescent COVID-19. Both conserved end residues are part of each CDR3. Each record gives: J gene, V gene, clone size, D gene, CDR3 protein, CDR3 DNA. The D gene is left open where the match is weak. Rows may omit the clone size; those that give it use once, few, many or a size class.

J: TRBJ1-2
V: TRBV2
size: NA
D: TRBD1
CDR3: CASSSTGVGGYTF
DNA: TGTGCCAGCAGTTCTACAGGGGTGGGTGGCTACACCTTC

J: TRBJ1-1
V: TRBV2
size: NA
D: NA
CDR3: CASQRGGNTEAFF
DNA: TGTGCCAGCCAGCGGGGGGGGAACACTGAAGCTTTCTTT

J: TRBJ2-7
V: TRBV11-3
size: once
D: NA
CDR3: CASSLDFGDGSYEQYF
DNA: TGTGCCAGCAGCTTAGATTTCGGGGATGGCTCCTACGAGCAGTACTTC

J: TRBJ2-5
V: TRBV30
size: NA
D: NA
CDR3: CAWKSSLQETQYF
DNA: TGTGCCTGGAAGAGTAGTCTCCAAGAGACCCAGTACTTC

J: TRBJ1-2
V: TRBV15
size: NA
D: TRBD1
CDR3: CATSRSGQGDGYTF
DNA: TGTGCCACCAGCAGGTCGGGACAGGGGGATGGCTACACCTTC

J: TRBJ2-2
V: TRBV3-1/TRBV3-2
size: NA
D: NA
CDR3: CASSPAHGGRSGELFF
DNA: TGTGCCAGCAGCCCGGCTCACGGGGGTAGGTCCGGGGAGCTGTTTTTT

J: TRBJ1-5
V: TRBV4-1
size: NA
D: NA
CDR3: CASRPVQGRGQPQHF
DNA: TGCGCCAGCAGACCCGTCCAGGGGCGCGGACAGCCCCAGCATTTT

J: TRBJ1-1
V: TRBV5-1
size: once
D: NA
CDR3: CASSEPPRTEAFF
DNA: TGCGCCAGCAGCGAGCCTCCCCGGACTGAAGCTTTCTTT

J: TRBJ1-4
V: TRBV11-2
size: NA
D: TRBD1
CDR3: CASSLASTGGLSNEKLFF
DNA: TGTGCCAGCAGCTTAGCCTCGACAGGGGGCTTATCTAATGAAAAACTGTTTTTT

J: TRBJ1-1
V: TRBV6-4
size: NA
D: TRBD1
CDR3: CASSAERTGVTEAFF
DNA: TGTGCCAGCAGTGCTGAACGGACAGGAGTTACTGAAGCTTTCTTT

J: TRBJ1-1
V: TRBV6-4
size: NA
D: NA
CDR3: CASSEEVYTEAFF
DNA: TGTGCCAGCAGTGAAGAGGTGTACACTGAAGCTTTCTTT

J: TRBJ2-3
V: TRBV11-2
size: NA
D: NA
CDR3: CASSLDRGDTQYF
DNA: TGTGCCAGCAGCTTAGATCGAGGGGATACGCAGTATTTT

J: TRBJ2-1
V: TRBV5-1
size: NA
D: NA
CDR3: CASSADRFYNEQFF
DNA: TGCGCCAGCAGCGCCGACAGATTCTACAATGAGCAGTTCTTC

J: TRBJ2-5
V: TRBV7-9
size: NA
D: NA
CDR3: CASSRMGGEETQYF
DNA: TGTGCCAGCAGCCGAATGGGGGGTGAGGAGACCCAGTACTTC

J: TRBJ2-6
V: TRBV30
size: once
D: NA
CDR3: CAWTRGLGAGANVLTF
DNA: TGTGCCTGGACCAGAGGGTTGGGTGCTGGGGCCAACGTCCTGACTTTC

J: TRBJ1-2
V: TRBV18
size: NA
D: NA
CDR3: CASSPNGGYGYTF
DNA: TGTGCCAGCTCACCCAACGGGGGATATGGCTACACCTTC

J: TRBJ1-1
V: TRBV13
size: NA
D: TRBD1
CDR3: CASSLRTGRWNTEAFF
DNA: TGTGCCAGCAGCCTAAGGACAGGGAGGTGGAACACTGAAGCTTTCTTT

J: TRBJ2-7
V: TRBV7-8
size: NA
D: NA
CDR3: CASSLGHSYEQYF
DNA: TGTGCCAGCAGCTTAGGGCATTCCTACGAGCAGTACTTC

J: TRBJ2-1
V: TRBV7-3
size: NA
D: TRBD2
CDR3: CASSSAGEQFF
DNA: TGTGCCAGCAGCTCAGCGGGGGAGCAGTTCTTC

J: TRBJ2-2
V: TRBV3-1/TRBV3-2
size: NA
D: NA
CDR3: CASSQRAGELFF
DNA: TGTGCCAGCAGCCAGCGGGCCGGGGAGCTGTTTTTT

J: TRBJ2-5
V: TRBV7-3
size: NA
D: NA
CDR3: CASSFRKGETQYF
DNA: TGTGCCAGCAGCTTTCGTAAGGGGGAGACCCAGTACTTC

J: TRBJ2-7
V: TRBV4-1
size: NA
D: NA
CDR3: CASSQVHPPLYEQYF
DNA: TGCGCCAGCAGCCAAGTACACCCCCCCCTCTACGAGCAGTACTTC